One sample yielded the 21 T cell receptor beta chains listed below, sequenced in a study of T cell responses to AZD1222 COVID-19 vaccine. Assay: immunoSEQ multiplex PCR; the TCRdb copy retains only in-frame clones and omits some. The sample carries roughly 150,000 clones, almost 95% recorded once. The material was peripheral blood, obtained on day 0 of AZD1222 vaccination. All receptors derive from an adult in good health.

This clone was seen only once. CDR3 sequence reads: CASRRQGIDYGYTF. CDR3 coding DNA: TGTGCCAGCAGGCGACAGGGGATTGACTATGGCTACACCTTC. This chain uses TRBV6-5 with TRBJ1-2, with 8 bases lining up with TRBD1. Germline V CDR1 and CDR2: MNHEY, SVGAGI. The CDR3 loop spans 14 amino acids. V trimming: 6 bases; J trimming: 3 bases; junction bases outside the gene matches: 6.

The chain couples TRBV3-1 (or the pseudogene TRBV3-2) to TRBJ2-1, with 8 bases lining up with TRBD2. The CDR3 spans 17 residues. The V segment lost 2 bases and the J segment 0 bases; nucleotides outside the gene matches: 6. Germline V gene data show CDR1 as LGHDT and CDR2 as YNNKEL (reference sequence). Here the CDR3 reads CASSQSTSGTSYNEQFF. The CDR3 region has the DNA TGTGCCAGCAGCCAATCCACTAGCGGCACCTCCTACAATGAGCAGTTCTTC.

This clone was picked up one time. The chain employs TRBV9 and TRBJ2-1, with TRBD2 identical over 10 bases. This CDR3 is 14 amino acids long. Germline CDR1 is SGDLS and CDR2 is YYNGEE. V lost 2 bases, J lost 8 bases, and 4 bases stayed unmatched. The CDR3 region is CASSVSGGIYEQFF. In DNA form, the CDR3 reads TGTGCCAGCAGCGTTAGCGGGGGGATCTATGAGCAGTTCTTC.

The V and J genes are TRBV6-5 and TRBJ2-1; TRBD1 matches at 7 bases. V was pared by 7 bases and J by 4 bases, with 10 bases of the junction left unmatched. The CDR3 sequence is 15 residues long. The V gene's germline CDR1 is MNHEY and CDR2 SVGAGI. The CDR3, as DNA: TGTGCCAGCACCATAGGACAGGACGTGTACAATGAGCAGTTCTTC. Encoded protein: CASTIGQDVYNEQFF.

The chain combines TRBV6-5 with TRBJ1-5; tentative D call: TRBD1 (6 bases). The germline gives CDR1 MNHEY, CDR2 SVGAGI. V lost 2 bases to trimming and J lost 2 bases, with 13 bases between them. The CDR3 totals 16 residues. The CDR3 here is CASSYPVAGGNQPQHF. For the CDR3, the DNA is TGTGCCAGCAGTTACCCCGTGGCAGGGGGCAATCAGCCCCAGCATTTT.

The chain is built from TRBV9 and TRBJ2-1, with 7 bases identical to TRBD2. CDR3 length: 16 amino acids. CDR1 and CDR2 from the germline V gene are SGDLS and YYNGEE. Trimming removed 0 bases from V and 0 bases from J; junction bases left unmatched: 3. The CDR3 coding sequence is TGTGCCAGCAGCGTAGAAACGGGAGGCTCCTACAATGAGCAGTTCTTC. Amino acid sequence: CASSVETGGSYNEQFF. The whole variable domain, remainder taken from reference TRBV9 and TRBJ2-1, is DSGVTQTPKHLITATGQRVTLRCSPRSGDLSVYWYQQSLDQGLQFLIQYYNGEERAKGNILERFSAQQFPDLHSELNLSSLELGDSALYFCASSVETGGSYNEQFFGPGTRLTVL.

Written as DNA, the CDR3 is TGTGCCACCTACGATCCTAGCGGGAGTCTTTCTACAGATACGCAGTATTTT. It specifies CATYDPSGSLSTDTQYF. The gene calls are TRBV5-4 and TRBJ2-3; 10 bases are a match to TRBD2. The ends lost 9 bases at V and 3 bases at J; junction bases unmatched: 16. The CDR3 loop spans 17 amino acids. The V gene's germline CDR1 is SGHNT and CDR2 YYREEE (reference sequence).

Only one count was recorded for this clone. This chain links TRBV12-3 or TRBV12-4 with TRBJ1-5; possible D gene TRBD1, 6 bases. This CDR3 is built from 13 residues. The germline V and J ends were trimmed by 6 bases and 4 bases, with 10 bases remaining between them. CDR3 in amino acids: CASSGQINQPQHF. CDR3 DNA: TGTGCCAGCAGCGGACAGATTAATCAGCCCCAGCATTTT.

The chain combines TRBV30 with TRBJ1-5, with unresolved D. Per the germline V gene, CDR1 is GTSNPN and CDR2 is SVGIG (reference sequence). V was cut by 1 base and J by 7 bases, with 11 bases left in between. CDR3 size: 13 residues. The CDR3 DNA reads as TGTGCCTGGAGTGGGGGTGACGGGCAGCCCCAGCATTTT. Amino acid sequence: CAWSGGDGQPQHF.

The CDR3 nucleotides read TGCGCCAGCAGCGGACAGGGGAACTATGGCTACACCTTC. Residues: CASSGQGNYGYTF. The chain has TRBV5-1 and TRBJ1-2, with TRBD1 matching 9 bases. The CDR3 loop spans 13 amino acids. With 4 bases clipped from V and 2 bases from J, the junction kept 0 bases outside the gene matches. CDR1 SGHRS and CDR2 YFSETQ come from the germline V gene.

The V call is TRBV9, the J call TRBJ2-2; D ambiguous. This CDR3 has 13 amino acids. The germline V gene encodes CDR1 SGDLS and CDR2 YYNGEE. V lost 3 bases, J lost 6 bases, and 9 bases lay in between. CDR3 nucleotides: TGTGCCAGCAGCGAGAGAAGAGCCGGGGAGCTGTTTTTT. It is translated as CASSERRAGELFF.

The chain carries TRBV27 and TRBJ2-7; the D gene is possibly TRBD2 (7 bases). This CDR3 comprises 17 residues. Trimming took 2 bases from V and 3 from J, leaving 20 bases between them. Per germline, CDR1 MNHEY and CDR2 SMNVEV (reference sequence). The CDR3 loop reads CASSLLKGGGTYYEQYF. The CDR3 DNA follows: TGTGCCAGCAGTTTACTTAAAGGGGGGGGGACGTACTACGAGCAGTACTTC.

J is TRBJ1-2 and V is TRBV7-2; 8 nucleotides align to TRBD1. Germline V gene lookup returns CDR1 SGHTA and CDR2 FQGNSA. The trim removed 2 bases at V and 6 bases at J, leaving 8 bases unmatched. The CDR3 totals 15 residues. The CDR3: CASSLQKRTGHGYTF. CDR3 DNA: TGTGCCAGCAGCTTACAGAAGAGGACAGGGCATGGCTACACCTTC. The variable domain in full, completed from reference TRBV7-2 and TRBJ1-2, reads GAGVSQSPSNKVTEKGKDVELRCDPISGHTALYWYRQSLGQGLEFLIYFQGNSAPDKSGLPSDRFSAERTGGSVSTLTIQRTQQEDSAVYLCASSLQKRTGHGYTFGSGTRLTVV.

The CDR3 loop reads CASSQVGLAGGPGTDTQYF. The CDR3, as DNA: TGCGCCAGCAGCCAAGTGGGGCTAGCGGGAGGGCCTGGCACAGATACGCAGTATTTT. The rearrangement joins TRBV4-1 to TRBJ2-3; 12 bases map to TRBD2. Germline V gene lookup returns CDR1 MGHRA and CDR2 YSYEKL. Germline trimming cut 1 base from V and 1 base from J; bases unmatched to any gene: 9. The CDR3 has 19 residues.

The chain employs TRBV9 and TRBJ1-3; 7 bases are shared with TRBD1. This CDR3 is 17 amino acids long. V trimming: 0 bases; J trimming: 0 bases; junction bases outside the gene matches: 6. CDR1 SGDLS and CDR2 YYNGEE come from the germline V gene. The CDR3 reads CASSVEEGAYSGNTIYF. The CDR3 nucleotides read TGTGCCAGCAGCGTAGAAGAGGGGGCATACTCTGGAAACACCATATATTTT.

This rearrangement joins TRBV6-1 to TRBJ1-4; D remains unclear. CDR3 length equals 15 residues. Germline V CDR1 and CDR2: MNHNS, SASEGT. V was pared by 0 bases and J by 2 bases, with 7 bases between. The CDR3 reads CASSEAGVTNEKLFF. CDR3 DNA sequence: TGTGCCAGCAGTGAAGCTGGTGTTACTAATGAAAAACTGTTTTTT.

The chain has TRBV28 and TRBJ1-2, with D perhaps TRBD1 (6 bases). Germline-derived CDR1 and CDR2 are MDHEN and SYDVKM. The CDR3 runs to 15 residues. The V gene lost 4 bases and the J gene lost 4 bases, with 16 bases spanning the gap. This CDR3 is CASSSGGGLGYGYTF. In DNA form, the CDR3 reads TGTGCCAGCAGTTCTGGAGGGGGGCTTGGCTATGGCTACACCTTC.

J is TRBJ1-4 and V is TRBV6-5; no clear D gene. V was clipped by 4 bases and J by 4 bases, with 10 bases between them. CDR3 size: 14 residues. Germline V gives CDR1 MNHEY, CDR2 SVGAGI. The CDR3 coding sequence is TGTGCCAGCAGTTGGTGGGGAGGTAATGAAAAACTGTTTTTT. This gives the protein CASSWWGGNEKLFF.

The chain couples TRBV6-6 to TRBJ1-6; 7 bases map to TRBD1. The CDR3 has 16 amino acids. CDR1 is MNHNY and CDR2 is SVGAGI in the germline V gene (reference sequence). With 7 bases clipped from V and 7 bases from J, the junction kept 13 bases outside the gene matches. The chain's CDR3 is CASTITERQGNSPLHF. The CDR3, as DNA: TGTGCCAGCACCATTACGGAGAGACAGGGAAATTCACCCCTCCACTTT.

J is TRBJ1-6 and V is TRBV3-1 (or the pseudogene TRBV3-2); D may be TRBD1 (5 bases). This CDR3 spans 17 amino acids. Trimming shortened V by 5 bases and J by 1 base, and 15 bases separated the two germline ends. In germline, CDR1 is LGHDT, CDR2 YNNKEL (reference sequence). The chain's CDR3 is CASSRGSEESYNSPLHF. As DNA, the CDR3 is TGTGCCAGCAGCAGGGGATCTGAGGAGTCCTATAATTCACCCCTCCACTTT.

V and J are TRBV19 and TRBJ2-5; no definite D call. CDR3 length: 15 amino acids. V lost 4 bases and J 2 bases, leaving 14 bases between the germline ends. Germline CDR1 and CDR2: LNHDA and SQIVND (reference sequence). The CDR3 nucleotides are TGTGCCAGTAGTAAGATGGTGGCAGGACAAGAGACCCAGTACTTC. Protein product: CASSKMVAGQETQYF. Full variable domain (rest looked up from reference TRBV19 and TRBJ2-5): DGGITQSPKYLFRKEGQNVTLSCEQNLNHDAMYWYRQDPGQGLRLIYYSQIVNDFQKGDIAEGYSVSREKKESFPLTVTSAQKNPTAFYLCASSKMVAGQETQYFGPGTRLLVL.